The 5 T cell receptor beta chains given below trace back to one sample, sequenced in a study of regulatory T cells in long-lasting Graves disease listed by TCRdb under 2021. In the paper's terms, the time point label means: persistent/refractory GD, antithyroid drugs over 5 years with positive TRAb. For both TCR sequencing and RNA sequencing, RNA was extracted from PBMCs using TRIzol. Preparation of the library involved multiplex PCR. Sequencing instrument: Illumina HiSeq 4000. iRepertoire HTBI primers and Arm-PCR amplification of CDR3 regions were used to construct TCR beta libraries. Starting from the raw public reads, TCRdb applied fastp trimming at Q25, assembled clones with MiXCR and retained in-frame beta chains. All rows with the same CDR3 protein become a single entry with the most common DNA and genes. In this sample the table shows roughly 400,000 distinct CDR3 sequences, over 20% of which occur a single time. The ten largest clones take up roughly an eighth of the sample.

The input for sequencing was peripheral blood mononuclear cells (PBMCs), taken when the disease was refractory, from a patient treated with antithyroid drugs. These receptors came from a female donor with Graves disease.

V usage is TRBV5-8 and J usage is TRBJ1-5, with a weak D call TRBD1 (5 bases). The CDR3 totals 16 residues. CDR1 and CDR2 (germline): SGHTS, YDEGEE. The V and J ends lost 0 bases and 2 bases respectively, with 12 bases between them. CDR3 region: CASSLVYMGGNQPQHF. CDR3 DNA sequence: TGTGCCAGCAGCTTGGTATACATGGGGGGCAATCAGCCCCAGCATTTT.

This clonotype was counted ten times or more. The chain couples TRBV12-3 or TRBV12-4 to TRBJ2-7, with a tentative D call TRBD2 (6 bases). CDR3 length: 15 amino acids. Trimming stripped 0 bases from V and 0 bases from J, with 9 bases between. DNA of the CDR3: TGTGCCAGCAGTTTAGCGGGAGGCCTCTCCTACGAGCAGTACTTC. Protein: CASSLAGGLSYEQYF.

Written as DNA, the CDR3 is TGTGCCAGCAGTACCCCAGGGAACTACGAGCAGTACTTC. Amino acids: CASSTPGNYEQYF. The rearrangement joins TRBV28 to TRBJ2-7, with a possible D match to TRBD1 (5 bases). The CDR3 is 13 amino acids. The germline V and J ends were trimmed by 5 bases and 3 bases, with 11 bases remaining between them. Germline V lookup: CDR1 MDHEN, CDR2 SYDVKM.

This chain uses TRBV19 with TRBJ1-5; D remains ambiguous. Trimming stripped 0 bases from V and 3 bases from J, with 12 bases between. Germline V gene lookup returns CDR1 LNHDA and CDR2 SQIVND (reference sequence). This CDR3 spans 16 amino acids. DNA for the CDR3: TGTGCCAGTAGTATAGATTCGGCGACAAACAATCAGCCCCAGCATTTT. Translating gives CASSIDSATNNQPQHF.

The chain employs TRBV11-2 and TRBJ2-7; D is ambiguous. CDR3 length: 12 residues. Germline V CDR1 and CDR2: SGHAT, FQNNGV. Trimming pared 11 bases from V and 4 bases from J, leaving 15 bases between. The CDR3 region is CAPQLVLYEQYF. The CDR3 DNA reads TGTGCCCCCCAATTGGTTCTATACGAGCAGTACTTC.